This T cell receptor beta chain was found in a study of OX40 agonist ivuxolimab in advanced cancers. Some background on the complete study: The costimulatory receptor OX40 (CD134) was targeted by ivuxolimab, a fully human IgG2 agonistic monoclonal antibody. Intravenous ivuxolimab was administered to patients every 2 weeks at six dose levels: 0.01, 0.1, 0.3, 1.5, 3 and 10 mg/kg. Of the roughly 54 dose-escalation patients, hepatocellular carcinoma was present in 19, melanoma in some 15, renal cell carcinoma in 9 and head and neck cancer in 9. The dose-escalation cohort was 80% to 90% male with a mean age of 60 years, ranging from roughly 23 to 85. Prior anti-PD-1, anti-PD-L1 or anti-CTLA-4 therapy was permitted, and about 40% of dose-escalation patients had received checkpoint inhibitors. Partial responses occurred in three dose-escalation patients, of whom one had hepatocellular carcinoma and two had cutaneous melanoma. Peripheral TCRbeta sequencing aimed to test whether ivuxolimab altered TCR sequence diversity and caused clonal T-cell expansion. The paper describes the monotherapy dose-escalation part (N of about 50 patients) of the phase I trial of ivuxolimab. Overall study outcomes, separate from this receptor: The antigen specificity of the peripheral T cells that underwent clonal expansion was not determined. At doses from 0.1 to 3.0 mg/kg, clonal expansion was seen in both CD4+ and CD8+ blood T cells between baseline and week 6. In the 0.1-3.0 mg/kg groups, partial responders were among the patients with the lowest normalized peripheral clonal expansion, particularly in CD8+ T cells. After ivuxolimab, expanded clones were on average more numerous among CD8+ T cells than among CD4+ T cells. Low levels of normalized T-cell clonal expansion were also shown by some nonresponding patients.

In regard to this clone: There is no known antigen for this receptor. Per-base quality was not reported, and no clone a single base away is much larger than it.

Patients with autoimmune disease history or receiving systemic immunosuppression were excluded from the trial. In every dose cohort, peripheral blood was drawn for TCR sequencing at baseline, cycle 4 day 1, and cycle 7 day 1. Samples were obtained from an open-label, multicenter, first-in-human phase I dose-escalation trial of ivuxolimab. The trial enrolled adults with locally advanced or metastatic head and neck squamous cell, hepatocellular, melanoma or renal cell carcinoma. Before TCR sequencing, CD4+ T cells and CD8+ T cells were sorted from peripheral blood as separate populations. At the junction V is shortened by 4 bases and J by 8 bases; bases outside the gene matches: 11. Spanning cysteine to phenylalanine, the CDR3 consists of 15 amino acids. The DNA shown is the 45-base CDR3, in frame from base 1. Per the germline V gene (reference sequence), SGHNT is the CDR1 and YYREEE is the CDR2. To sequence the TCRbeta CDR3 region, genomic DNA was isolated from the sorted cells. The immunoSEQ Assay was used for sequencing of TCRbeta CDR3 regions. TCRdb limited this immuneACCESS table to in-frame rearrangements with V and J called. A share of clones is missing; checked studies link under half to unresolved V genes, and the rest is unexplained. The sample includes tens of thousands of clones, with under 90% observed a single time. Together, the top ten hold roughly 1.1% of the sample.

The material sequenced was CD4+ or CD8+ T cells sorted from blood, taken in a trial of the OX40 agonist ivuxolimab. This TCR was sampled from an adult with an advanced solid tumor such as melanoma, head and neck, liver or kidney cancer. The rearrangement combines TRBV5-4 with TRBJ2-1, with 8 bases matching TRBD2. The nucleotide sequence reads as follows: TGTGCCAGCAGCCCCCCCAGCGGGGGTACACATGAGCAGTTCTTC. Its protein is CASSPPSGGTHEQFF.